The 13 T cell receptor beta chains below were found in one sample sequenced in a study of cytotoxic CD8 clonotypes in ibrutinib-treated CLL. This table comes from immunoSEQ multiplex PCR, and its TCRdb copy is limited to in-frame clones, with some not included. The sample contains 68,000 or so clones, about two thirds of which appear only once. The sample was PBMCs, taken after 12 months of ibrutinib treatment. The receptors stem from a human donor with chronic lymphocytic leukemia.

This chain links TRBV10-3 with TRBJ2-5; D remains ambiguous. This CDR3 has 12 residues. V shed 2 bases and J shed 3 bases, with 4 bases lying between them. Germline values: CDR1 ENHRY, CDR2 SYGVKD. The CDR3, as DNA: TGTGCCATCAGTGAGGCAGAAGAGACCCAGTACTTC. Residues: CAISEAEETQYF.

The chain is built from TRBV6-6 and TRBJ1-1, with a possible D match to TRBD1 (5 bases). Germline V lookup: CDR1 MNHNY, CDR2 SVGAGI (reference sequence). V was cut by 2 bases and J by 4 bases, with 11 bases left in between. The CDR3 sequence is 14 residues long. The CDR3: CASSYRADSTEAFF. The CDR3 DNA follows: TGTGCCAGCAGTTACCGCGCCGACAGCACTGAAGCTTTCTTT.

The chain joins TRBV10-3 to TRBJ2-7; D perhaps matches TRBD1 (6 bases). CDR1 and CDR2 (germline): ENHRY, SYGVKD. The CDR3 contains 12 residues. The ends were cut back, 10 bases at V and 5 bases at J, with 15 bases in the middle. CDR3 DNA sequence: TGTGCCACCGCAGGGGATACGGACGAGCAGTACTTC. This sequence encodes CATAGDTDEQYF.

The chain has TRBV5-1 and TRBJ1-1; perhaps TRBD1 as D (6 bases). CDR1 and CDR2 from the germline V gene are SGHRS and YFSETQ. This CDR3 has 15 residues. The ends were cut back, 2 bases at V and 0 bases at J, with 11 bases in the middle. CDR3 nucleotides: TGCGCCAGCAGCTTTATAGGGGGACTGAACACTGAAGCTTTCTTT. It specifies CASSFIGGLNTEAFF.

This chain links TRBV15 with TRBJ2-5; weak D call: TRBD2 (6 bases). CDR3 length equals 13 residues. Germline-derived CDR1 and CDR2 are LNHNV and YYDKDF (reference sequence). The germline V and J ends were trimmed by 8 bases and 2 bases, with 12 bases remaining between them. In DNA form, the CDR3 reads TGTGCCACCTGGGGGGATCAACAAGAGACCCAGTACTTC. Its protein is CATWGDQQETQYF. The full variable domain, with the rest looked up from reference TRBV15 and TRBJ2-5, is DAMVIQNPRYQVTQFGKPVTLSCSQTLNHNVMYWYQQKSSQAPKLLFHYYDKDFNNEADTPDNFQSRRPNTSFCFLDIRSPGLGDTAMYLCATWGDQQETQYFGPGTRLLVL.

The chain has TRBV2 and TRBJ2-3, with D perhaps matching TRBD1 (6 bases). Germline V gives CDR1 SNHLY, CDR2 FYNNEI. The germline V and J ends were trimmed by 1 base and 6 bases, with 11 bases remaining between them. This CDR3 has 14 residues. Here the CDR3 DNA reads TGTGCCAGCAGTGAAGGGGGGCCCCGGGATACGCAGTATTTT. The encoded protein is CASSEGGPRDTQYF.

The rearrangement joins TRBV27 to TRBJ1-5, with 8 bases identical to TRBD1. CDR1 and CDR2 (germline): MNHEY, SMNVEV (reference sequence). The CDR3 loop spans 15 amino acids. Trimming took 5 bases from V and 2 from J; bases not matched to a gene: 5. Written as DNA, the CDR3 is TGTGCCAGCAGTCTTGGACAGGGCGGCAATCAGCCCCAGCATTTT. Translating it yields CASSLGQGGNQPQHF.

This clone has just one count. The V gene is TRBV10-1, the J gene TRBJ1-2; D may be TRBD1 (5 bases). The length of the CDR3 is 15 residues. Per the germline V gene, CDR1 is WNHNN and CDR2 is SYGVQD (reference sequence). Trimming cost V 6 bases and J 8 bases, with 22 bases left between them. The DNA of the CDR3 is TGCGCCAGCAGGTGGGGGGAGGGTTCGGAGCGCGGCTACACCTTC. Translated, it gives CASRWGEGSERGYTF.

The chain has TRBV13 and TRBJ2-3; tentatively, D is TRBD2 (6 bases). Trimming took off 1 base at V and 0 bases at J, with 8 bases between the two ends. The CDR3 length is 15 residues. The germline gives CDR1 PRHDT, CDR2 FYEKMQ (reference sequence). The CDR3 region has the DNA TGTGCCAGCAGCTTAGTGAGCGGGAGCACAGATACGCAGTATTTT. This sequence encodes CASSLVSGSTDTQYF.

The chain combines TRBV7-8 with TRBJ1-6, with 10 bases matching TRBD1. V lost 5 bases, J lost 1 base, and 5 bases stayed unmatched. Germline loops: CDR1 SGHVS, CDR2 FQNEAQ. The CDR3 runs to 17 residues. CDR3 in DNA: TGTGCCAGCAGCCCACGGACAGGGGGATCCTATAATTCACCCCTCCACTTT. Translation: CASSPRTGGSYNSPLHF.

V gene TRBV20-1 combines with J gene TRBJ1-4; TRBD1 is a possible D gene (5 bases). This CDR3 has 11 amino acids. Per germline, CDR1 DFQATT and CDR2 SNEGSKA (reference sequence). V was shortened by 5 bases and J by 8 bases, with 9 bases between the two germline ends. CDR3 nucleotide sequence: TGCAGTGCTCGGGACCTCGAAAAACTGTTTTTT. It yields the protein CSARDLEKLFF.

CDR3 nucleotide sequence: TGTGCCTGCCACAGGGGGCGGTTGGGGTACGAGCAGTACTTC. This sequence encodes CACHRGRLGYEQYF. The V call is TRBV30, the J call TRBJ2-7; 9 bases match TRBD1. The V and J ends lost 6 bases and 4 bases, in that order; junction bases with no gene match: 10. This CDR3 spans 14 amino acids. Germline V gene data show CDR1 as GTSNPN and CDR2 as SVGIG (reference sequence).

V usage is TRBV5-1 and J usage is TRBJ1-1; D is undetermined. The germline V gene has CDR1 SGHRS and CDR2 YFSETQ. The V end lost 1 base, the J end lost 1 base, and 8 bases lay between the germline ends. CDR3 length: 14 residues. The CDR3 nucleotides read TGCGCCAGCAGCTTGCGTACCCAGAACACTGAAGCTTTCTTT. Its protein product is CASSLRTQNTEAFF.